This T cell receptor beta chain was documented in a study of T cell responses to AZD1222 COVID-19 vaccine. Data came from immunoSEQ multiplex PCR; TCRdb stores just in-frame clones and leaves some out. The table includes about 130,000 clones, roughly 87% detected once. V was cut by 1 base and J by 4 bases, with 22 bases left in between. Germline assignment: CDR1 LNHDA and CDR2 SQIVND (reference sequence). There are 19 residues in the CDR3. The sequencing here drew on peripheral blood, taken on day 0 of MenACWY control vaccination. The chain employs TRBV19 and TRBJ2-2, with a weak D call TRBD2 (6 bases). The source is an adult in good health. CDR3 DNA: TGTGCCAGTAGTATAGGGCCGCTTCGCGGGGCGCGGGGCACCGGGGAGCTGTTTTTT. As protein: CASSIGPLRGARGTGELFF.